Here is one TCR beta chain with its context. Its antigen is unknown. Per-base quality was not reported, and no clone a single base away is much larger than it. The library was obtained by the immunoSEQ multiplex PCR assay. A mixture of 60 forward primers for TCR Vbeta segments and 13 reverse primers for TCR Jbeta segments was used in the multiplex PCR. The CDR3 region of rearranged TCR beta genes was amplified from genomic DNA with a multiplex PCR assay. On the Illumina HiSeq System, the amplified TCR beta libraries were sequenced as 87-base-pair reads. In the original analysis: Across the roughly 600 repertoires, a later analysis counted tens of millions of unique TCR beta chains, approximately 12 million of which were shared by at least two donors. Raw reads were error-corrected and collapsed into unique sequences with a nearest-neighbor algorithm that merged closely related sequences to remove PCR and sequencing errors. To assign V, D and J gene segments, CDR3 sequences were aligned to IMGT reference sequences. For a sequence to be retained, at least a six-nucleotide match to both a V gene segment and a J gene segment was required. Rearrangements were classified as productive when the CDR3 lacked stop codons and remained in frame with V and J, and all other rearrangements were classified as non-productive. Following IMGT convention, CDR3 was defined as the stretch from the second conserved V-encoded cysteine up to the conserved J-encoded phenylalanine. Sequences without an unambiguous match to a single V gene segment were excluded from the earlier analysis of a few hundred of the donors. In an earlier analysis of several hundred of the donors, V segments were called functional above 56.7% productive rearrangements and were called segregating when the between-donor standard deviation exceeded 5%. A statistical classification framework was developed to diagnose cytomegalovirus status using the catalog of TCR beta chain sequences. In a later analysis, TCR nucleotide sequences were compared against IMGT/GENE-DB human TR gene sequences so that V and J genes could be assigned. The TCRdist pipeline was used in a later analysis to assign CDR3 sequences and most-parsimonious VDJ recombination scenarios. In a later analysis, every TCR beta chain was defined by the combination of its CDR3 amino acid sequence and its V-gene family, and reads without a unique V-gene family were dropped. A later analysis removed 592 highly shared, low-generation-probability nucleotide sequences to deal with suspected cross-contamination and a sequencing artifact. In a later analysis, a clonal expansion index was calculated for each public chain from normalized within-repertoire ranks of inferred template counts. Generation probabilities in a later analysis came from a VDJ recombination model fitted to out-of-frame rearrangements, and those results were checked against IGoR. In a later analysis, TCR-TCR, TCR-HLA and TCR-CMV co-occurrence was scored with hypergeometric tests, and a repertoire-size bias correction was applied to TCR pairs. In a later analysis, false discovery rates were estimated by permuting HLA or CMV assignments 20 times. In a later analysis, co-occurring TCRs were grouped using DBSCAN, and TCRdist sequence similarity was added for clustering within HLA-allele-positive subsets. Repertoires with fewer than 30,000 or more than 120,000 public chains were left out of co-occurrence clustering, as were five repertoires with anomalous nucleotide sharing. TCRdb stores this immuneACCESS table with in-frame sequences only. Part of the clones is absent; in the studies checked, under half of the shortfall reflects unresolved V genes, and no reason is known for the rest. The DNA gave D and trimming, while V, J and clone size come from that table. Present in this sample are about 160,000 clones, roughly 76% of which were seen just once. Together, the top ten hold about 12% of the sample.

V is trimmed back by 3 bases and J by 1 base, and the junction contains 2 bases that no gene match accounts for. Counted from cysteine to phenylalanine, this CDR3 has 15 amino acids. Only the CDR3 portion is preserved as DNA: 45 bases, with reading frame beginning at the first base. In the germline V gene, CDR1 corresponds to SGHRS and CDR2 to YFSETQ. In total, around 600 healthy bone marrow donors made up the cohort. All cohort members were sampled while nominally healthy, although unrecorded immune exposures were likely present. The donor tested CMV seronegative, placing the donor among the 350 or so seronegative members of the cohort. Every donor gave a peripheral blood sample, and the peripheral blood mononuclear cells from that sample were used for TCR beta sequencing. The Qiagen DNeasy Blood Extraction Kit was used to extract genomic DNA from the blood cell samples. The data are from a study of cytomegalovirus exposure and HLA in healthy donors (dated by TCRdb to about 2017). Background for the entire study: An earlier analysis of about 530 of the donors reported 250 to 300 Gb of sequence data and around 120 million unique TCR beta sequences obtained from around 180 million T cells. Of the approximately 370 genotyped donors, 81% were placed in the genetic ancestry cluster associated with self-reported Caucasian donors. HLA typing covered class I and class II loci at four-digit resolution. Approximately 310 gigabases of sequencing data and around 85 million unique TCR sequences made up an early release that covered 640 HLA-typed donors. The study aimed to test whether cataloging public T cell receptors could reveal signatures of past pathogen exposure. The number of typed donors differed by locus: roughly 620-630 for A, B, C, DRB1 and DQB1; 522 for DQA1; 606 for DPA1; and 400 to 480 for DPB1. Donor age, sex, ethnicity and CMV serostatus were compiled alongside the repertoire data. To predict cytomegalovirus infection status, the study brought together high-throughput TCR immunosequencing, statistical association of individual TCRs with disease status, and machine learning. Because of strong linkage in the cohort, five DR-DQ haplotypes were treated as single units for association and clustering. An earlier analysis of some 500 of the donors used high-throughput TCR beta sequencing to judge whether each TCR beta V gene segment behaved as functional or pseudogenic. Along with the 666-subject first cohort, a separate validation cohort of around 110 different subjects was used. Every discovery cohort repertoire had been produced on one sequencing platform. A later genetic analysis used genome-wide SNP genotypes for about 60% of the roughly 700 donors, treating that subset as a discovery cohort. A later analysis re-examined previously published TCR beta repertoires from roughly 650 donors and added high-resolution HLA genotyping to investigate patterns of TCR occurrence. Rather than using new phenotypic data, the later analysis identified candidate immune exposures from TCR beta sequences and from how often those sequences occurred across donors. Across under 500 genotyped donors of the cohort, an average of about 240,000 unique TCR beta nucleotide sequences per donor were sequenced, and 15% to 20% of those sequences were non-productive. Using immunosequencing, the study profiled T cell repertoires from 666 subjects and related those repertoires to cytomegalovirus serostatus.

The paper as a whole reports these results and caveats: Some IMGT-functional V segments, including TRBV6-2 and TRBV6-3, could not be told apart with the 87-base-pair reads, so those segments were excluded. Across donors, most TCR sequences were observed very rarely, whereas some public TCRs were present in many individuals. A further reported finding was that TCR beta sequences accurately predicted the HLA-A and HLA-B alleles for most subjects in the first cohort. A few of the identified cytomegalovirus-associated TCR beta chains were confirmed in vitro to be specific for cytomegalovirus antigens. It was suggested by the authors that the approach could potentially be generalized to other disease states and immunological phenotypes. The classifier was reported to diagnose cytomegalovirus status with high specificity and sensitivity in both the original cohort and the validation cohort. Because counts were too low, roughly 16 rarely observed V segments, including chromosome 9 orphons, were left out of the earlier analysis of 500 to 750 of the donors. The only immune exposure information available for the cohort was CMV serostatus. In this cohort, only TCR beta chains were sequenced, and detectable features were limited by the absence of alpha or paired-chain data. A later analysis found that most CMV-associated TCR beta chains appeared HLA-restricted, with HLA associations seemingly driven largely by CMV exposure. Specific HLA alleles were associated with 18,000 or so TCR beta sequences at a false discovery rate of 0.05 in a later analysis. In an earlier analysis of some 500 of the donors, most TCR beta V segments were observed in productive rearrangements about 90% or about 30% of the time, broadly matching IMGT annotations. Linkage disequilibrium might explain the correlated functional status among segregating V segments, but an unknown experimental factor could not be excluded. According to a later analysis, TCR association rates differed among HLA loci, with DRB1 alleles showing the most associated TCRs and HLA-C alleles showing the fewest. A later analysis found that HLA-associated TCR beta chains were more clonally expanded and had lower generation probabilities than equally common non-associated chains. Because HLA typing was unavailable for some donors at each locus, only the typed subset was used in association tests. A cluster of highly shared sequence variants was judged likely to represent a technical artifact of the sequencing pipeline. According to a later genetic analysis, donors in an Asian-associated ancestry cluster had fewer N-insertions in productive TCRs than the roughly 660-donor mean. The study listed over 150 TCR beta chains as associated with cytomegalovirus. When HLA alleles, especially DR and DQ, strongly co-occurred, TCR associations were difficult to assign to individual alleles. V-gene and J-gene trimming of TCR beta chains was associated with a missense DCLRE1C variant in a later genetic analysis, and the association was replicated in an independent cohort. Roughly uniform sequencing depth across donors was assumed in presence/absence analyses, although this assumption may not hold. Several of the top co-occurrence clusters appeared to be linked to parvovirus B19, influenza, CMV and Epstein-Barr virus, according to a later analysis.

The sequencing sample was made of PBMCs. The TCR comes from a woman in her 50s in good health and CMV-seronegative. The V and J segments used are TRBV5-1 and TRBJ1-5; the junction holds 9 bases that match TRBD1. The nucleotides are TGCGCCAGCAGCTCCGGACAGGGGAGCAATCAGCCCCAGCATTTT. It specifies CASSSGQGSNQPQHF.